The subject of this entry is one T cell receptor beta chain. Other DNA sequences of this sample code for an identical CDR3. The sample originates from a study of T cell changes during pregnancy in multiple sclerosis. Clones were sequenced by immunoSEQ multiplex PCR, and TCRdb holds only the in-frame ones, with some missing. This table holds tens of thousands of clones, roughly nine tenths found once. V trimming: 0 bases; J trimming: 4 bases; junction bases outside the gene matches: 2. The length of the CDR3 is 14 residues. The germline V gene encodes CDR1 SGHTA and CDR2 FQGNSA. Sequencing was performed on CD8+ T cells from peripheral blood mononuclear cells, taken before pregnancy. This chain links TRBV7-2 with TRBJ2-5; 7 nucleotides line up with TRBD1. This sequence originates from a female donor with multiple sclerosis, enrolled in a pregnancy study. CDR3 region: CASSLAPGGETQYF. The DNA for the CDR3 is TGTGCCAGCAGCTTAGCCCCAGGGGGAGAGACCCAGTACTTC. The variable domain in full, completed from reference TRBV7-2 and TRBJ2-5, reads GAGVSQSPSNKVTEKGKDVELRCDPISGHTALYWYRQSLGQGLEFLIYFQGNSAPDKSGLPSDRFSAERTGGSVSTLTIQRTQQEDSAVYLCASSLAPGGETQYFGPGTRLLVL.